A selection of T cell receptor beta chains follows, all from one sample in a study of T cell responses to AZD1222 COVID-19 vaccine. The table came from immunoSEQ multiplex PCR; TCRdb's copy has only in-frame clones and leaves some out. This table has fewer than 100,000 clones, around nine tenths appearing once. The sample consisted of peripheral blood, taken 28 days after the second AZD1222 dose. Every receptor here comes from an adult who received the AZD1222 COVID-19 vaccine. CDR3s include the opening cysteine and the closing phenylalanine or tryptophan. The D gene is left open where the match is weak. Clone size, where shown, is once, few, many, or a class for clones that have expanded.

TRBJ2-1,-,-,TRBV29-1,TGCAGCGTTGGGGCCAGGGGCAATGAGCAGTTCTTC,CSVGARGNEQFF
TRBJ2-6,-,-,TRBV5-6,TGTGCCAGCAGCTTTTGGAGGCATGGGGTACCTGGGGCCAACGTCCTGACTTTC,CASSFWRHGVPGANVLTF
TRBJ1-1,-,-,TRBV6-2/TRBV6-3,TGTGCCAGCAGTTACATCACAGGAGGGAACACTGAAGCTTTCTTT,CASSYITGGNTEAFF
TRBJ2-3,-,TRBD2,TRBV7-9,TGTGCCAGCAGCTTATACGCGGGGGGGCCCGTAGCAGATACGCAGTATTTT,CASSLYAGGPVADTQYF
TRBJ2-7,-,-,TRBV19,TGTGCCAGTAGTTGGACTCCGGGGACTTACGAGCAGTACTTC,CASSWTPGTYEQYF
TRBJ2-5,-,TRBD1,TRBV6-5,TGTGCCAGCAGGGGACAGGTAGTGGAGACCCAGTACTTC,CASRGQVVETQYF
TRBJ2-7,-,-,TRBV6-5,TGTGCCAGCAGTTTTCCCGGGACTCCGAAGCGAGAGCAGTACTTC,CASSFPGTPKREQYF
TRBJ2-7,-,TRBD2,TRBV11-2,TGTGCCAGCAGCTTAGGGTTTAGCGGGGGGCGACTAGAGGAGCAGTACTTC,CASSLGFSGGRLEEQYF
TRBJ2-7,few,-,TRBV6-5,TGTGCCAGCAGTTACTCGTCGGGAAGGGTCCTCTTCGAGCAGTACTTC,CASSYSSGRVLFEQYF
TRBJ1-4,-,TRBD1,TRBV5-6,TGTGCCAGCAGCAGGGACAGGTCAACTAATGAAAAACTGTTTTTT,CASSRDRSTNEKLFF
TRBJ2-7,-,TRBD1,TRBV6-2/TRBV6-3,TGTGCCAGCAGTCCGCGACAGGGATCCTACGAGCAGTACTTC,CASSPRQGSYEQYF
TRBJ1-5,-,TRBD1,TRBV5-1,TGCGCCAGCAGCTTTGGACAGGAGAATCAGCCCCAGCATTTT,CASSFGQENQPQHF
TRBJ1-1,-,-,TRBV7-2,TGTGCCAGCAGCTTTGGGGGGAGTTTGGCTGAAGCTTTCTTT,CASSFGGSLAEAFF